The T cell receptor beta chain described here comes from a study of cytomegalovirus exposure and HLA in healthy donors. The PCR employed 60 Vbeta primers together with 13 Jbeta primers. Generated by immunoSEQ multiplex PCR, the TCRdb table keeps only in-frame clones and is missing some. The data hold over 130,000 clones, with 82% observed a single time. The germline V gene encodes CDR1 MNHEY and CDR2 SMNVEV (reference sequence). CDR3 size: 14 residues. Trimming took 5 bases from V and 4 from J; bases not matched to a gene: 8. Input material: PBMCs. This receptor was taken from a male donor in good health and CMV-seronegative. This chain joins TRBV27 and TRBJ2-7; 7 nucleotides line up with TRBD1. CDR3 DNA sequence: TGTGCCAGCAGTCCCGGGACAGCCACATACGAGCAGTACTTC. This gives the protein CASSPGTATYEQYF.